The 20 T cell receptor beta chains below come from one sample, sequenced in a study of CD8 T cell repertoires and HIV-1 epitope variants. No antigens are known for them. The assay was immunoSEQ multiplex PCR, and TCRdb's table has in-frame clones only and misses some. The table has 4,000 to 5,500 clones, less than 70% seen once. Sequenced material: cultured CD8+ T cells derived from PBMCs. Receptor source: a male donor with HIV.

The chain links TRBV4-3 to TRBJ2-3, with a tentative D call TRBD1 (6 bases). Trimming pared 0 bases from V and 2 bases from J, leaving 12 bases between. Germline values: CDR1 LGHNA, CDR2 YSLEER. There are 16 residues in the CDR3. The DNA for the CDR3 is TGCGCCAGCAGCCAAGATAGGGCAGGGGACACAGATACGCAGTATTTT. Translation gives CASSQDRAGDTDTQYF.

CDR3 nucleotides: TGTGCCAGCAGCCGGACAGGGGGCGGCGACGAGCAGTACTTC. This gives the protein CASSRTGGGDEQYF. V is TRBV9 and J is TRBJ2-5; TRBD1 matches 11 bases. The J call may be wrong; the DNA end is better matched by TRBJ2-7. CDR1 and CDR2 (germline): SGDLS, YYNGEE. CDR3 size: 14 residues.

This chain links TRBV6-6 with TRBJ2-1; D is ambiguous. Germline-derived CDR1 and CDR2 are MNHNY and SVGAGI (reference sequence). Between the trimmed V and J ends, which lost 4 bases and 5 bases, there was a span of 9 bases. The CDR3 sequence is 13 residues long. This chain's CDR3 is CASSSPPDNEQFF. CDR3 coding DNA: TGTGCCAGCAGTTCCCCCCCAGACAATGAGCAGTTCTTC.

The V and J genes are TRBV7-9 and TRBJ2-2, with 9 bases identical to TRBD2. Losses at the gene ends were 6 bases for V and 6 bases for J; bases not matched to a gene: 8. CDR1 and CDR2 from the germline V gene are SEHNR and FQNEAQ (reference sequence). The CDR3 contains 15 residues. CDR3 nucleotides: TGTGCCAGCAGGCCGGGACTAGCTGCCTCCGGGGAGCTGTTTTTT. This translates into CASRPGLAASGELFF.

V gene TRBV7-2 combines with J gene TRBJ1-1, with D perhaps matching TRBD1 (5 bases). V was pared by 5 bases and J by 4 bases, with 14 bases between. Per the germline V gene, CDR1 is SGHTA and CDR2 is FQGNSA. The CDR3 runs to 14 residues. The CDR3 reads CASSPAGVGTEAFF. The CDR3 DNA sequence: TGTGCCAGCAGCCCCGCGGGGGTTGGCACTGAAGCTTTCTTT. Together with reference TRBV7-2 and TRBJ1-1, the CDR3 gives the full variable domain: GAGVSQSPSNKVTEKGKDVELRCDPISGHTALYWYRQSLGQGLEFLIYFQGNSAPDKSGLPSDRFSAERTGGSVSTLTIQRTQQEDSAVYLCASSPAGVGTEAFFGQGTRLTVV.

The chain combines TRBV6-4 with TRBJ2-1, with TRBD2 matching over 14 bases. V gave up 5 bases and J gave up 6 bases; unmatched junction bases: 3. Germline V CDR1 and CDR2: MRHNA, SNTAGT. The CDR3 totals 15 residues. In nucleotides, the CDR3 is TGTGCCAGCAGTAACGGGACTAGCGGGAGCAATGAGCAGTTCTTC. It encodes CASSNGTSGSNEQFF.

This clone was found a few times. The chain uses TRBV5-4 and TRBJ2-7; the D is unclear. The CDR3 consists of 13 residues. Germline values: CDR1 SGHNT, CDR2 YYREEE (reference sequence). V dropped 1 base and J dropped 2 bases, with 7 bases sitting between them. The CDR3 here is CASSLSPAYEQYF. CDR3 nucleotides: TGTGCCAGCAGCTTGTCGCCCGCCTACGAGCAGTACTTC.

The chain combines TRBV27 with TRBJ2-2, with 9 nucleotides matching TRBD2. J lost 5 bases, V lost 6 bases, and 7 bases had no gene match. This CDR3 region has 15 residues. The germline V gene has CDR1 MNHEY and CDR2 SMNVEV (reference sequence). The CDR3 region is CASSDKAGGTGELFF. The CDR3 DNA follows: TGTGCCAGCAGCGACAAAGCGGGGGGAACCGGGGAGCTGTTTTTT.

This clone appeared a few times. The chain couples TRBV11-2 to TRBJ2-7; 9 bases map to TRBD1. Germline V lookup: CDR1 SGHAT, CDR2 FQNNGV. The V gene end was trimmed by 5 bases and the J gene end by 1 base; junction bases not matched to a gene: 9. The CDR3 sequence is 16 residues long. CDR3 protein: CASSPGDRAVSYEQYF. CDR3 bases: TGTGCCAGCAGCCCCGGGGACAGGGCAGTTTCCTACGAGCAGTACTTC.

In DNA, the CDR3 is TGTGCCAGCAGCTTACGAGCGGGCGAGCAGTACTTC. Residues: CASSLRAGEQYF. This chain uses TRBV7-1 with TRBJ2-7, with TRBD2 as a possible D gene (6 bases). TRBV7-1 is noted as an ORF with a role that remains uncertain. This CDR3 has 12 residues. Trimming stripped 4 bases from V and 6 bases from J, with 10 bases between.

The J gene is TRBJ2-1, the V gene TRBV7-3, with a possible D match to TRBD1 (5 bases). The ends were cut back, 5 bases at V and 0 bases at J, with 11 bases in the middle. The CDR3 consists of 15 residues. Per germline, CDR1 SGHTA and CDR2 FQGTGA. The CDR3 region has the DNA TGTGCCAGCAGCGTGACAGCCAACTCCTACAATGAGCAGTTCTTC. This codes for CASSVTANSYNEQFF. Using reference TRBV7-3 and TRBJ2-1 for the parts outside the CDR3, the full variable domain is GAGVSQTPSNKVTEKGKYVELRCDPISGHTALYWYRQSLGQGPEFLIYFQGTGAADDSGLPNDRFFAVRPEGSVSTLKIQRTERGDSAVYLCASSVTANSYNEQFFGPGTRLTVL.

This sequence joins TRBV28 and TRBJ2-1; D call uncertain. V lost 3 bases and J 0 bases, leaving 12 bases between the germline ends. Germline CDR1 reads MDHEN; CDR2 reads SYDVKM. The CDR3 runs to 16 residues. This CDR3 is CASSLAYRSSYNEQFF. The CDR3 DNA reads TGTGCCAGCAGTTTGGCTTACAGAAGCTCCTACAATGAGCAGTTCTTC.

This chain joins TRBV28 and TRBJ1-6; D ambiguous. This CDR3 region has 12 residues. Trimming took 2 bases from V and 8 from J, leaving 4 bases between them. Germline lookup yields CDR1 MDHEN and CDR2 SYDVKM. CDR3 sequence (DNA): TGTGCCAGCAGTTTAGGGGATTCACCCCTCCACTTT. This encodes CASSLGDSPLHF.

This chain joins TRBV29-1 and TRBJ2-1; D perhaps matches TRBD2 (6 bases). The germline CDR1 and CDR2 sequences are SQVTM and ANQGSEA. V lost 1 base and J lost 0, with 13 bases in between. The CDR3 covers 16 residues. The chain's CDR3 is CSVEGEATLSYNEQFF. Here the CDR3 DNA reads TGCAGCGTTGAAGGGGAGGCCACCCTCTCCTACAATGAGCAGTTCTTC.

V gene TRBV6-5 combines with J gene TRBJ2-7; D gene unclear. Germline assignment: CDR1 MNHEY and CDR2 SVGAGI. V was shortened by 3 bases and J by 2 bases, with 11 bases between the two germline ends. This CDR3 is built from 14 residues. The CDR3 bases are TGTGCCAGCAGTTATTCCGGGCCCACCTACGAGCAGTACTTC. Protein product: CASSYSGPTYEQYF.

The rearrangement joins TRBV6-6 to TRBJ1-2; D is unresolved. The V gene's germline CDR1 is MNHNY and CDR2 SVGAGI (reference sequence). With 4 bases removed from V and 6 bases from J, the gap between germline ends came to 12 bases. The CDR3 totals 13 residues. The chain's CDR3 is CASSLHDRDGYTF. The CDR3 DNA reads TGTGCCAGCAGTTTACACGATCGGGATGGCTACACCTTC.

This chain uses TRBV6-5 with TRBJ1-1, with D perhaps matching TRBD1 (6 bases). Germline CDR1 MNHEY, CDR2 SVGAGI. The V end lost 8 bases, the J end lost 0 bases, and 13 bases lay between the germline ends. The CDR3 has 14 residues. The DNA of the CDR3 is TGTGCCAGCGGCCGGAGGACAGTGAACACTGAAGCTTTCTTT. Encoded protein: CASGRRTVNTEAFF.

The chain is built from TRBV4-2 and TRBJ2-7; D may correspond to TRBD1 or TRBD2 (5 bases each). The germline V gene has CDR1 LGHNA and CDR2 YNFKEQ. This CDR3 has 14 residues. Trimming pared 4 bases from V and 5 bases from J, leaving 15 bases between. As DNA, the CDR3 is TGTGCCAGCAGCCCTACAGGCGGGCGGGACGAGCAGTACTTC. Encoded protein: CASSPTGGRDEQYF.

V is TRBV11-3 and J is TRBJ2-1; D uncertain. The CDR3 has 13 residues. Germline V gene lookup returns CDR1 SGHNT and CDR2 YENEEA. Trimming stripped 8 bases from V and 3 bases from J, with 11 bases between. The CDR3 loop is CASQTKGYNEQFF. The CDR3 bases are TGTGCCAGCCAGACCAAGGGCTACAATGAGCAGTTCTTC.

This clone was seen a few times. V is TRBV19 and J is TRBJ2-7; D gene uncertain. The CDR3 is 13 residues long. The V gene lost 4 bases and the J gene lost 4 bases, with 11 bases spanning the gap. CDR1 and CDR2 from the germline V gene are LNHDA and SQIVND (reference sequence). CDR3 nucleotide sequence: TGTGCCAGTAGTACGGGTCTTAAGTACGAGCAGTACTTC. Residues: CASSTGLKYEQYF.